This T cell receptor beta chain was retrieved from a study of regulatory T cells in long-lasting Graves disease. Documented time point: newly diagnosed GD, antithyroid drugs for less than 3 months. After RNA was extracted from PBMCs, the TCR library was made from it. This clonotype was recorded many times. CDR1 is SGHTA, CDR2 FQGNSA, per germline. V shed 5 bases and J 8 bases; nucleotides not matched to a gene: 8. The CDR3 is 15 residues long. Arm-PCR with iRepertoire HTBI primers amplified the CDR3 regions for these TCR beta libraries. MiXCR, run by TCRdb on the multiplex PCR reads, gives a single entry per CDR3 protein. Of 250,000 to 400,000 distinct CDR3 sequences listed, over 15% are singletons.

The clonotype originates from a female donor with Graves disease. The material sequenced was peripheral blood mononuclear cells (PBMCs), taken at new diagnosis, from a patient treated with antithyroid drugs. The chain is built from TRBV7-2 and TRBJ1-5; 11 bases fit TRBD1. DNA of the CDR3: TGTGCCAGCAGCCTAAGGACAGGGGGCTTCGAGCCCCAGCATTTT. Its translation is CASSLRTGGFEPQHF.